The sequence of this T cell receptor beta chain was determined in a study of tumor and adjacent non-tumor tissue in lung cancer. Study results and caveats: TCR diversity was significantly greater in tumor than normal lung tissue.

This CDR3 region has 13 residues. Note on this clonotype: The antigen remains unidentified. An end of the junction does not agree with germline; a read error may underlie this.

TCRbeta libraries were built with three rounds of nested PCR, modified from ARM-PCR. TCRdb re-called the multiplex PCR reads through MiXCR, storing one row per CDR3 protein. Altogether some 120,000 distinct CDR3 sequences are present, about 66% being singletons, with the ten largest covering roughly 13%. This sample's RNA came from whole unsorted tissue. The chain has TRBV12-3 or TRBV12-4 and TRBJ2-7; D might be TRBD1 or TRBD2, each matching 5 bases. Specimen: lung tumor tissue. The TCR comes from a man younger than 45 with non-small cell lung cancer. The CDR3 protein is CASSPQRWDEQNF. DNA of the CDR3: TGTGCCAGCAGTCCCCAGCGGTGGGACGAGCAGAACTTC.